This T cell receptor beta chain appears in the sequencing data of a study of cytomegalovirus exposure and HLA in healthy donors. 13 Jbeta primers and 60 Vbeta primers were used for the PCR. Data came from immunoSEQ multiplex PCR; TCRdb stores just in-frame clones and leaves some out. The data hold over 95,000 clones, with 82% observed a single time. V lost 0 bases, J lost 9 bases, and 12 bases lay in between. Germline V lookup: CDR1 ENHRY, CDR2 SYGVKD. The CDR3 is 14 residues long. The rearrangement joins TRBV10-3 to TRBJ2-1; a weak D match, TRBD1 (6 bases). Sequencing was done on a sample of PBMCs. The receptor's source is a woman between 18 and 29 years old in good health and CMV-seronegative. The CDR3 DNA is TGTGCCATCAGTGAGTCAGAGGGGGTAAGTGAGCAGTTCTTC. Protein: CAISESEGVSEQFF.